This paragraph reports one T cell receptor (beta chain). Trimming took off 2 bases at V and 2 bases at J, with 10 bases between the two ends. The V gene's germline CDR1 is SGHKS and CDR2 YYEKEE (reference sequence). The CDR3 consists of 14 residues. The sample comes from a study of blood T cell repertoires in COVID-19. Study at large: The study drew acute and convalescent COVID-19 samples from the United States, Italy and Spain. T cells, B-cell-depleted T cells, or PBMCs provided the cDNA or gDNA that served as material.

The method was immunoSEQ multiplex PCR; TCRdb's version includes in-frame clones alone and lacks a portion of them. The table lists about 53,000 clones, around 86% of them singletons. Material: peripheral blood. The source is a man aged 80 or over with acute or convalescent COVID-19. The chain carries TRBV5-5 and TRBJ2-5; D is possibly TRBD1 (6 bases). The CDR3 sequence is CASSFNRVQETQYF. The DNA of the CDR3 is TGTGCCAGCAGCTTCAACAGGGTTCAAGAGACCCAGTACTTC.